Included here is one T cell receptor (beta chain) sequence, with context. What it binds is unknown. PCR involved 60 Vbeta and 13 Jbeta primers. Data came from immunoSEQ multiplex PCR; TCRdb stores just in-frame clones and leaves some out. The repertoire holds approximately 110,000 clones, with 82% as singletons. This CDR3 is 14 amino acids long. Trimming shortened V by 0 bases and J by 6 bases, and 10 bases separated the two germline ends. Looked up from germline, CDR1 is SGHDT and CDR2 is YYEEEE. This sample is part of a study of cytomegalovirus exposure and HLA in healthy donors. Overall study findings and caveats: Several of the most significant clusters were apparently associated with common viral pathogens in a later analysis. It was only CMV serostatus that was available as immune exposure information. Based on reports, TCR beta sequences accurately predicted HLA-A and HLA-B alleles for most subjects.

The TCR originated in a woman under 30 in good health and CMV-seronegative. Sequenced material: PBMCs. This rearrangement joins TRBV5-6 to TRBJ1-5; D call uncertain. The CDR3 loop reads CASSLGRQVQPQHF. CDR3 coding DNA: TGTGCCAGCAGCTTGGGCAGACAAGTTCAGCCCCAGCATTTT.